This T cell receptor (beta chain) came from a study of blood T cells in healthy people across ages. The authors ran a second PCR of roughly 6 to 12 cycles using a sample-barcoded 5' primer and a J-beta primer mix. TCRdb analysed the 5' RACE reads with MiXCR anew, one entry per CDR3 protein. Found here are roughly 1.9 million distinct CDR3 sequences, roughly two fifths of them singletons; the top ten hold 23%. The V gene's germline CDR1 is KGHSH and CDR2 LQKENI. The CDR3 is 14 amino acids. Trimming cost V 6 bases and J 7 bases, with 16 bases left between them. The chain has TRBV18 and TRBJ2-1; perhaps D is TRBD1 or TRBD2 (5 bases each). The source material was blood. The sequence derives from a human donor in good health. DNA of the CDR3: TGTGCCAGCTCCCGGGATCTCGAGGGGAATGAGCAGTTCTTC. It translates to CASSRDLEGNEQFF.